The 11 T cell receptor beta chains reported below all come from one sample, sequenced in a study of regulatory T cells in long-lasting Graves disease. Time point given: newly diagnosed GD, antithyroid drugs for less than 3 months. PBMC-extracted RNA yielded the TCR library. Arm-PCR of CDR3 regions and iRepertoire HTBI primers were used to build TCR beta libraries. Each CDR3 protein is one row after TCRdb ran MiXCR on the multiplex PCR reads. This repertoire shows approximately 400,000 distinct CDR3 sequences, roughly 10% found once; its top ten account for 18%. The same data also went into a second study, on T cells in Graves' hyperthyroidism and ophthalmopathy.

Material: peripheral blood mononuclear cells (PBMCs), obtained at new diagnosis, from a patient treated with antithyroid drugs. These receptors were collected from a woman aged 18-35 years with Graves disease.

This sequence joins TRBV15 and TRBJ1-3; no reliable D call. V dropped 4 bases and J dropped 0 bases, with 13 bases sitting between them. The length of the CDR3 is 16 residues. Germline-derived CDR1 and CDR2 are LNHNV and YYDKDF (reference sequence). The CDR3 reads CATSTHRALSGNTIYF. In DNA form, the CDR3 reads TGTGCCACCAGCACCCACCGGGCACTCTCTGGAAACACCATATATTTT. The full variable domain, with the rest looked up from reference TRBV15 and TRBJ1-3, is DAMVIQNPRYQVTQFGKPVTLSCSQTLNHNVMYWYQQKSSQAPKLLFHYYDKDFNNEADTPDNFQSRRPNTSFCFLDIRSPGLGDTAMYLCATSTHRALSGNTIYFGEGSWLTVV.

This clonotype was counted many times. This chain uses TRBV12-3 or TRBV12-4 with TRBJ2-7; D call uncertain. The CDR3 has 14 residues. With 1 base removed from V and 2 bases from J, the gap between germline ends came to 9 bases. CDR3 sequence reads: CASSLGARPYEQYF. The CDR3 nucleotides read TGTGCCAGCAGTTTAGGGGCTCGTCCCTACGAGCAGTACTTC.

This clonotype was observed a handful of times. Written as DNA, the CDR3 is TGCAGCGTTAGTGGACAGGGGGACAATGAGCAGTTCTTC. It codes for CSVSGQGDNEQFF. J is TRBJ2-1 and V is TRBV29-1; 10 bases map to TRBD1. V was clipped by 5 bases and J by 5 bases; unmatched bases: 3. The length of the CDR3 is 13 residues. Looked up from germline, CDR1 is SQVTM and CDR2 is ANQGSEA.

This clonotype was seen ten or more times. The rearrangement uses TRBV20-1 and TRBJ1-1; weak D call: TRBD1 (5 bases). The CDR3 has 13 residues. Germline values: CDR1 DFQATT, CDR2 SNEGSKA (reference sequence). Deletions cut 4 bases from V and 2 bases from J, with 11 bases between. CDR3 protein: CSAKYRLNTEAFF. CDR3 sequence (DNA): TGCAGTGCTAAGTACAGGTTAAACACTGAAGCTTTCTTT.

Many counts were recorded for this clonotype. The J gene is TRBJ1-2, the V gene TRBV12-3 or TRBV12-4, with 9 bases lining up with TRBD1. The CDR3 consists of 13 residues. Trimming took 6 bases from V and 8 from J; bases not matched to a gene: 7. CDR3 nucleotides: TGTGCCAGCAGCCTCGGGACAGGGCTCGGCTACACCTTC. Translated, it gives CASSLGTGLGYTF.

J is TRBJ2-5 and V is TRBV3-1; 9 bases fit TRBD1. Losses at the gene ends were 1 base for V and 5 bases for J; bases not matched to a gene: 5. Per germline, CDR1 LGHDT and CDR2 YNNKEL (reference sequence). CDR3 length: 15 residues. The chain's CDR3 is CASSQGTGGAETQYF. The DNA for the CDR3 is TGTGCCAGCAGCCAAGGAACAGGGGGCGCGGAGACCCAGTACTTC.

This clonotype occurred many times. The chain carries TRBV12-3 or TRBV12-4 and TRBJ2-1, with 7 bases that match TRBD2. CDR3 length equals 15 residues. With V trimmed by 2 bases and J by 8 bases, 9 bases remained unmatched. The CDR3 nucleotides are TGTGCCAGCAGTTTACTAGCGGCTAAAGGGGATGAGCAGTTCTTC. It yields the protein CASSLLAAKGDEQFF.

As for this clonotype: A clone one base away is much larger, so this may be a read error. The genes are TRBV10-3 and TRBJ2-7; the D is unclear. This CDR3 contains 14 residues. V lost 0 bases and J 5 bases, leaving 11 bases between the germline ends. The V gene's germline CDR1 is ENHRY and CDR2 SYGVKD. CDR3 loop: CAISESRRFHEQYF. The DNA for the CDR3 is TGTGCCATCAGTGAGTCACGTAGATTCCACGAGCAGTACTTC.

V and J are TRBV9 and TRBJ2-3; 9 bases align to TRBD2. V shed 1 base and J 2 bases; nucleotides not matched to a gene: 2. Germline V lookup: CDR1 SGDLS, CDR2 YYNGEE. There are 15 residues in the CDR3. The CDR3 loop is CASSVLAGITDTQYF. For the CDR3, the DNA is TGTGCCAGCAGCGTACTAGCGGGGATCACAGATACGCAGTATTTT.

This clonotype was found many times. The chain couples TRBV27 to TRBJ2-1, with TRBD2 matching 7 bases. Germline V gene lookup returns CDR1 MNHEY and CDR2 SMNVEV (reference sequence). The trim removed 5 bases at V and 3 bases at J, leaving 4 bases unmatched. This CDR3 has 14 amino acids. CDR3 nucleotides: TGTGCCAGCAGTCTGGCTAGCGGCTACAATGAGCAGTTCTTC. It specifies CASSLASGYNEQFF.

This clonotype was observed at least ten times. V gene TRBV28 combines with J gene TRBJ2-5; possibly TRBD2 for D (7 bases). The CDR3 is made up of 15 amino acids. Trimming pared 3 bases from V and 5 bases from J, leaving 16 bases between. Germline CDR1 and CDR2: MDHEN and SYDVKM. The CDR3 DNA sequence: TGTGCCAGCAGTTTGTCGGGGAGGGGGAGGGAGACCCAGTACTTC. Amino acid sequence: CASSLSGRGRETQYF.